Presented here are 10 T cell receptor beta chains from one specimen sequenced in a study of T cells after yellow fever vaccination. TCRdb recomputed calls from the 5' RACE reads with MiXCR, one row per CDR3 protein. The sample holds about 320,000 distinct CDR3 sequences; roughly 7% are singletons and the top ten take 18%. The source was PBMCs, collected 35 to 50 days after the first yellow fever vaccination. These receptors came from a man younger than 35 who received the YFV17D yellow fever vaccine.

This clonotype has a count of ten or more. This rearrangement joins TRBV29-1 to TRBJ1-1, with D possibly matching TRBD1 (5 bases). Germline values: CDR1 SQVTM, CDR2 ANQGSEA. Trimming stripped 6 bases from V and 4 bases from J, with 18 bases between. This CDR3 is built from 14 residues. CDR3 nucleotide sequence: TGCAGCGTGGGGGGAACGGCAGGATCCACTGAAGCTTTCTTT. Translated, it gives CSVGGTAGSTEAFF.

This clonotype was observed many times. The chain recombines TRBV12-3 or TRBV12-4 with TRBJ2-7; 7 bases line up with TRBD1. CDR3 length: 15 residues. V lost 6 bases to trimming and J lost 2 bases; unmatched junction nucleotides: 10. The CDR3 bases are TGTGCCAGCAGCCTAACTACAGGGACAGCCTACGAGCAGTACTTC. The encoded protein is CASSLTTGTAYEQYF.

This clonotype was observed a few times. This chain joins TRBV20-1 and TRBJ1-6; D possibly corresponds to TRBD1 (5 bases). The CDR3 totals 14 residues. Germline lookup yields CDR1 DFQATT and CDR2 SNEGSKA (reference sequence). Between the trimmed V and J ends, which lost 4 bases and 9 bases, there was a span of 16 bases. DNA of the CDR3: TGCAGTGCTATTCCCCAGGGAATGGGTTCACCCCTCCACTTT. The encoded protein is CSAIPQGMGSPLHF.

Comment on this clonotype: This may come from a read error, since a much larger clone is one base off. This chain uses TRBV4-1 with TRBJ2-2; D is unresolved. Germline loops: CDR1 MGHRA, CDR2 YSYEKL. Trimming stripped 5 bases from V and 10 bases from J, with 11 bases between. The CDR3 has 12 residues. The CDR3 region is CASSTQVTELFF. CDR3 DNA: TGCGCCAGCAGCACCCAGGTCACGGAGCTGTTTTTT.

V usage is TRBV13 and J usage is TRBJ2-5; D perhaps matches TRBD2 (6 bases). Trimming shortened V by 8 bases and J by 1 base, and 14 bases separated the two germline ends. The CDR3 is 14 amino acids. Germline V gives CDR1 PRHDT, CDR2 FYEKMQ (reference sequence). The CDR3 DNA follows: TGTGCCAGCGGGGAGGCTGGATCCCAAGAGACCCAGTACTTC. This codes for CASGEAGSQETQYF.

CDR3 sequence: CASSSVGADTQYF. DNA for the CDR3: TGTGCCAGCAGCTCTGTAGGGGCTGATACGCAGTATTTT. The J gene is TRBJ2-3, the V gene TRBV11-2; tentative D call: TRBD1 (5 bases). This CDR3 has 13 residues. V lost 4 bases to trimming and J lost 6 bases, with 11 bases between them. The V gene's germline CDR1 is SGHAT and CDR2 FQNNGV.

The chain combines TRBV7-2 with TRBJ2-5; 10 bases align to TRBD2. Germline V gene lookup returns CDR1 SGHTA and CDR2 FQGNSA. This CDR3 has 15 residues. The junction had 3 bases not matched to a gene; V was cut back by 3 bases and J by 2 bases. This chain's CDR3 is CASSFQRGGQETQYF. The CDR3 nucleotides read TGTGCCAGCAGCTTCCAGCGGGGGGGACAAGAGACCCAGTACTTC.

V is TRBV6-5 and J is TRBJ2-1; 11 nucleotides agree with TRBD2. Trimming took 0 bases from V and 6 from J; bases not matched to a gene: 10. The CDR3 covers 18 residues. Per the germline V gene, CDR1 is MNHEY and CDR2 is SVGAGI. CDR3 region: CASSYSSPLAGGPNEQFF. CDR3 DNA sequence: TGTGCCAGCAGTTACTCGAGTCCCCTAGCGGGGGGCCCCAATGAGCAGTTCTTC.

This clonotype showed up many times. CDR3 residues: CASSSGTSSGELFF. The CDR3 coding sequence is TGTGCCAGCAGTTCCGGGACTAGCTCCGGGGAGCTGTTTTTT. V is TRBV12-3 or TRBV12-4 and J is TRBJ2-2; 9 bases match TRBD2. V was clipped by 4 bases and J by 6 bases; unmatched bases: 3. The CDR3 is 14 residues long.

This clonotype has just a few counts. The chain is built from TRBV4-2 and TRBJ2-2; D gene unclear. The length of the CDR3 is 16 residues. V was pared by 1 base and J by 0 bases, with 9 bases between. Looked up from germline, CDR1 is LGHNA and CDR2 is YNFKEQ. The CDR3: CASSQAVAANTGELFF. The CDR3 bases are TGTGCCAGCAGCCAAGCGGTCGCCGCGAACACCGGGGAGCTGTTTTTT.